The rows below give T cell receptor beta chains drawn from one sample of a study of regulatory T cells in long-lasting Graves disease. TCRdb re-analysed the multiplex PCR reads in MiXCR, keeping a single row per CDR3 protein. There are a few hundred thousand distinct CDR3 sequences in the sample; over 15% occur only once, and 30% lies in the top ten. These data are also associated with another study on T cells in Graves' hyperthyroidism and ophthalmopathy.

The material sequenced was peripheral blood mononuclear cells (PBMCs), taken at new diagnosis, from a patient treated with antithyroid drugs. These receptors came from a man aged 35 to 55 with Graves disease. Each CDR3 is given with its conserved first and last residue. The order of the fields is V gene, D gene, J gene, clone size, CDR3 DNA, CDR3 protein. D genes are given only for firm matches. Size is omitted from some rows. Given values are once, few, many or a class for expanded clones.

V gene: TRBV20-1
D gene: TRBD1
J gene: TRBJ1-1
clone size: .
CDR3 DNA: TGCAGTGCTGCAGGGGGCCTGAACACTGAAGCTTTCTTT
CDR3 protein: CSAAGGLNTEAFF

V gene: TRBV2
D gene: TRBD2
J gene: TRBJ2-5
clone size: .
CDR3 DNA: TGTGCCAGCAGACCCGGGGGGGCGGTTGAGACCCAGTACTTC
CDR3 protein: CASRPGGAVETQYF

V gene: TRBV3-1
D gene: .
J gene: TRBJ2-7
clone size: many
CDR3 DNA: TGTGCCAGCAGCCAAACGAACAGGGATTACGAGCAGTACTTC
CDR3 protein: CASSQTNRDYEQYF

V gene: TRBV6-2/TRBV6-3
D gene: .
J gene: TRBJ2-5
clone size: many
CDR3 DNA: TGTGCCAGCAGTTACTGGGGCCAAGAGACCCAGTACTTC
CDR3 protein: CASSYWGQETQYF

V gene: TRBV2
D gene: TRBD2
J gene: TRBJ2-1
clone size: many
CDR3 DNA: TGTGCCAGCTTTCTAGCGGGGGGCAATGAGCAGTTCTTC
CDR3 protein: CASFLAGGNEQFF

V gene: TRBV6-5
D gene: .
J gene: TRBJ2-7
clone size: .
CDR3 DNA: TGTGCCAGCAGTTACACCGGGACGTACCCCTACGAGCAGTACTTC
CDR3 protein: CASSYTGTYPYEQYF

V gene: TRBV11-1
D gene: TRBD1
J gene: TRBJ2-3
clone size: many
CDR3 DNA: TGTGCCAGCAGCGATCGGACAGGGTCCACAGATACGCAGTATTTT
CDR3 protein: CASSDRTGSTDTQYF

V gene: TRBV5-5
D gene: TRBD1
J gene: TRBJ2-3
clone size: many
CDR3 DNA: TGTGCCAGCAGCCTCATAAACAGGGGTTTAGCAGATACGCAGTATTTT
CDR3 protein: CASSLINRGLADTQYF

V gene: TRBV5-1
D gene: .
J gene: TRBJ2-1
clone size: many
CDR3 DNA: TGCGCCAGCAGCTTGGATTCACCCCGCACCTCCTACAATGAGCAGTTCTTC
CDR3 protein: CASSLDSPRTSYNEQFF

V gene: TRBV11-2
D gene: TRBD2
J gene: TRBJ2-1
clone size: few
CDR3 DNA: TGTGCCAGCAGCTTAACCTTACTAGCGGAGGGATACAATGAGCAGTTCTTC
CDR3 protein: CASSLTLLAEGYNEQFF

V gene: TRBV7-2
D gene: TRBD2
J gene: TRBJ2-4
clone size: .
CDR3 DNA: TGTGCCAGCAGCCTCCTCCGGCGGGGGGGCTACATTCAGTACTTC
CDR3 protein: CASSLLRRGGYIQYF

V gene: TRBV19
D gene: .
J gene: TRBJ2-5
clone size: .
CDR3 DNA: TGTGCCAGTAATATGGTCAGCCAAGAGACCCAGTACTTC
CDR3 protein: CASNMVSQETQYF

V gene: TRBV12-3/TRBV12-4
D gene: .
J gene: TRBJ1-1
clone size: few
CDR3 DNA: TGTGCCAGCAGCTTGACGGCGAACGGGAACACTGAAGCTTTCTTT
CDR3 protein: CASSLTANGNTEAFF

V gene: TRBV2
D gene: .
J gene: TRBJ1-5
clone size: many
CDR3 DNA: TGTGCCAGCAGTGATCGGGGGCCCCAGCATTTT
CDR3 protein: CASSDRGPQHF

V gene: TRBV3-1
D gene: TRBD1
J gene: TRBJ2-7
clone size: few
CDR3 DNA: TGTGCCAGCAGCCAACCGGGACAGGGAAAAGAGCAGTACTTC
CDR3 protein: CASSQPGQGKEQYF

V gene: TRBV2
D gene: TRBD1
J gene: TRBJ2-5
clone size: many
CDR3 DNA: TGTGCCAGCAGTAGTCAGGGGGCCCGAGAGACCCAGTACTTC
CDR3 protein: CASSSQGARETQYF

V gene: TRBV20-1
D gene: TRBD2
J gene: TRBJ2-1
clone size: .
CDR3 DNA: TGCAGTGCTAGAGGCAGCGGGACTAGTTGGGATGAGCAGTTCTTC
CDR3 protein: CSARGSGTSWDEQFF

V gene: TRBV4-2
D gene: .
J gene: TRBJ2-6
clone size: few
CDR3 DNA: TGTGCCAGCAGTTACCTCCGGGACTTTGGGGCCAACGTCCTGACTTTC
CDR3 protein: CASSYLRDFGANVLTF

V gene: TRBV9
D gene: .
J gene: TRBJ1-1
clone size: many
CDR3 DNA: TGTGCCAGCAGCGTAGAGGGACACCAGAACACTGAAGCTTTCTTT
CDR3 protein: CASSVEGHQNTEAFF

V gene: TRBV7-2
D gene: .
J gene: TRBJ2-5
clone size: .
CDR3 DNA: TGTGCCAGCAGCCAAGATGGAGTCTTGCAAGAGACCCAGTACTTC
CDR3 protein: CASSQDGVLQETQYF

V gene: TRBV20-1
D gene: TRBD2
J gene: TRBJ2-5
clone size: many
CDR3 DNA: TGCAGTGCTAGAGATAACCTAGCGGTACAAGAGACCCAGTACTTC
CDR3 protein: CSARDNLAVQETQYF

V gene: TRBV14
D gene: .
J gene: TRBJ2-4
clone size: .
CDR3 DNA: TGTGCCAGCAGCCAGGCACCCGATTGGGACATTCAGTACTTC
CDR3 protein: CASSQAPDWDIQYF

V gene: TRBV2
D gene: TRBD1
J gene: TRBJ2-7
clone size: few
CDR3 DNA: TGTGCCAGCAGTCTCATCGCGGGTGGGACAGCATCCTACGAGCAGTACTTC
CDR3 protein: CASSLIAGGTASYEQYF